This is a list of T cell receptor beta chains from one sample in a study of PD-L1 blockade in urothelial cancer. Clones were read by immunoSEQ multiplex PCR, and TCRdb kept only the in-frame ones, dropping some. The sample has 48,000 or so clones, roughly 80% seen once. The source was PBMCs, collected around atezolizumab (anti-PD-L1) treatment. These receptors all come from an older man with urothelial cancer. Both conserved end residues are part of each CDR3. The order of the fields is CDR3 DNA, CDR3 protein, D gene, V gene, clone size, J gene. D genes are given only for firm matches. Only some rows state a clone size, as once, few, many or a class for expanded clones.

CDR3nt: TGTGCCAGTAGTATAAGGGGTACCACTCAGCCCCAGCATTTT; CDR3aa: CASSIRGTTQPQHF; d_gene: NA; v_gene: TRBV19; abundance: NA; j_gene: TRBJ1-5
CDR3nt: TGTGCCAGCAGTTACGACCGGACAGTGTTTAACACTGAAGCTTTCTTT; CDR3aa: CASSYDRTVFNTEAFF; d_gene: NA; v_gene: TRBV6-6; abundance: once; j_gene: TRBJ1-1
CDR3nt: TGTGCCAGCACCCAGGGAGTGGGGTATGGCTACACCTTC; CDR3aa: CASTQGVGYGYTF; d_gene: NA; v_gene: TRBV4-2; abundance: NA; j_gene: TRBJ1-2
CDR3nt: TGTGCCAGCAGAAGCTCCCGAATCGAGCAGTACTTC; CDR3aa: CASRSSRIEQYF; d_gene: NA; v_gene: TRBV28; abundance: NA; j_gene: TRBJ2-7
CDR3nt: TGTGCCAGCAGTATACAGACGGTGGATCAGCCCCAGCATTTT; CDR3aa: CASSIQTVDQPQHF; d_gene: NA; v_gene: TRBV6-1; abundance: NA; j_gene: TRBJ1-5
CDR3nt: TGTGCCAGCAGCACTAGACAGGGCGGTAACACTGAAGCTTTCTTT; CDR3aa: CASSTRQGGNTEAFF; d_gene: TRBD1; v_gene: TRBV11-2; abundance: NA; j_gene: TRBJ1-1
CDR3nt: TGTGCCAGCAGTCCCCGGTCCCGAGAGACCCAGTACTTC; CDR3aa: CASSPRSRETQYF; d_gene: NA; v_gene: TRBV27; abundance: NA; j_gene: TRBJ2-5
CDR3nt: TGTGCCAGCAGTCCGAGCCCGGGACTTCCCACAGTCAATGAGCAGTTCTTC; CDR3aa: CASSPSPGLPTVNEQFF; d_gene: NA; v_gene: TRBV27; abundance: NA; j_gene: TRBJ2-1
CDR3nt: TGCGCCAGCAGTGAGTCAAGCGGAGGTGAAGCTTTCTTT; CDR3aa: CASSESSGGEAFF; d_gene: NA; v_gene: TRBV10-1; abundance: NA; j_gene: TRBJ1-1
CDR3nt: TGTGCCAGCAGCTTACTTCGCGGGAACTCTGGAAACACCATATATTTT; CDR3aa: CASSLLRGNSGNTIYF; d_gene: NA; v_gene: TRBV7-9; abundance: NA; j_gene: TRBJ1-3
CDR3nt: TGCGCCAGCAGCTTGGCTGGAGGCTCCTACCTTGATACGCAGTATTTT; CDR3aa: CASSLAGGSYLDTQYF; d_gene: NA; v_gene: TRBV5-1; abundance: NA; j_gene: TRBJ2-3
CDR3nt: TGTGCCAGCAGACCCAAGAAGGACAGAGACAATGAGCAGTTCTTC; CDR3aa: CASRPKKDRDNEQFF; d_gene: NA; v_gene: TRBV28; abundance: NA; j_gene: TRBJ2-1
CDR3nt: TGCGCCAGCAGTGAGTCCCCTCGGACTACCGGAGAGACCCAGTACTTC; CDR3aa: CASSESPRTTGETQYF; d_gene: NA; v_gene: TRBV10-1; abundance: NA; j_gene: TRBJ2-5
CDR3nt: TGTGCCAGCAGCTTATTGGGGGGTAAAGCTTTCTTT; CDR3aa: CASSLLGGKAFF; d_gene: NA; v_gene: TRBV11-1; abundance: once; j_gene: TRBJ1-1
CDR3nt: TGCGCCAGCAGCCTTCGGAGGGGCAATGAGCAGTTCTTC; CDR3aa: CASSLRRGNEQFF; d_gene: NA; v_gene: TRBV4-1; abundance: NA; j_gene: TRBJ2-1
CDR3nt: TGTGCCTGGATTCCCAGGGGGCAGCCCAAAAACATTCAGTACTTC; CDR3aa: CAWIPRGQPKNIQYF; d_gene: TRBD1; v_gene: TRBV30; abundance: NA; j_gene: TRBJ2-4
CDR3nt: TGTGCCAGCAGTCCGGCGCAGGGTAACATTCAGTACTTC; CDR3aa: CASSPAQGNIQYF; d_gene: NA; v_gene: TRBV27; abundance: once; j_gene: TRBJ2-4
CDR3nt: TGTGCCAGCAGGGAAATCCTACAGGGGGCGAGGGAAAAACTGTTTTTT; CDR3aa: CASREILQGAREKLFF; d_gene: TRBD1; v_gene: TRBV6-1; abundance: NA; j_gene: TRBJ1-4
CDR3nt: TGCGCCAGCAGCTTGGGAGTTAGCACAGATACGCAGTATTTT; CDR3aa: CASSLGVSTDTQYF; d_gene: NA; v_gene: TRBV5-1; abundance: NA; j_gene: TRBJ2-3
CDR3nt: TGTGCCAGCAGCTTAGCGTGGACAGGGCACTCCTACGAGCAGTACTTC; CDR3aa: CASSLAWTGHSYEQYF; d_gene: TRBD1; v_gene: TRBV7-2; abundance: few; j_gene: TRBJ2-7
CDR3nt: TGCGCCAGCAGCTTGGGGGACTCCCAGGGAGATACGCAGTATTTT; CDR3aa: CASSLGDSQGDTQYF; d_gene: NA; v_gene: TRBV5-1; abundance: NA; j_gene: TRBJ2-3
CDR3nt: TGTGCCAGCAGCCCCACAGGGACTGGAAACACCATATATTTT; CDR3aa: CASSPTGTGNTIYF; d_gene: NA; v_gene: TRBV7-6; abundance: NA; j_gene: TRBJ1-3
CDR3nt: TGCGCCAGCAGCCAAGAAAGGACAGGCGACAACACCGGGGAGCTGTTTTTT; CDR3aa: CASSQERTGDNTGELFF; d_gene: TRBD1; v_gene: TRBV4-1; abundance: NA; j_gene: TRBJ2-2
CDR3nt: TGTGCCAGCAACAGGGGGAACTACGAGCAGTACTTC; CDR3aa: CASNRGNYEQYF; d_gene: TRBD1; v_gene: TRBV28; abundance: NA; j_gene: TRBJ2-7
CDR3nt: TGTGCCAGCAGTGCCGGACAGGGAAGTACCCTCGCCTACGAGCAGTACTTC; CDR3aa: CASSAGQGSTLAYEQYF; d_gene: TRBD1; v_gene: TRBV2; abundance: NA; j_gene: TRBJ2-7
CDR3nt: TGCGCCAGCAGCTTGTTCGCTGAGGGTGGGACAGATACGCAGTATTTT; CDR3aa: CASSLFAEGGTDTQYF; d_gene: NA; v_gene: TRBV5-1; abundance: NA; j_gene: TRBJ2-3
CDR3nt: TGTGCCAGCAGGAGCGGGAGGGCCGAGACAGATACGCAGTATTTT; CDR3aa: CASRSGRAETDTQYF; d_gene: TRBD2; v_gene: TRBV6-4; abundance: NA; j_gene: TRBJ2-3
CDR3nt: TGTGCCAGCAGCCGGACAGGGACCGGGGAGCTGTTTTTT; CDR3aa: CASSRTGTGELFF; d_gene: TRBD1; v_gene: TRBV11-1; abundance: NA; j_gene: TRBJ2-2
CDR3nt: TGTGCCAGCAGTGATGGTAACAGGGCGACCTATGGCTACACCTTC; CDR3aa: CASSDGNRATYGYTF; d_gene: NA; v_gene: TRBV6-4; abundance: once; j_gene: TRBJ1-2
CDR3nt: TGTGCCATCAGTGAGTCGACCGGGACTAGCGTTTCCTACGAGCAGTACTTC; CDR3aa: CAISESTGTSVSYEQYF; d_gene: TRBD2; v_gene: TRBV10-3; abundance: NA; j_gene: TRBJ2-7
CDR3nt: TGCGCCAGCAGCGAAAACGGACAGGGGATCCCCCAGCATTTT; CDR3aa: CASSENGQGIPQHF; d_gene: TRBD1; v_gene: TRBV5-1; abundance: NA; j_gene: TRBJ1-5
CDR3nt: TGTGCCATCACCAGACAGGGGGCGGAAGGCTACACCTTC; CDR3aa: CAITRQGAEGYTF; d_gene: TRBD1; v_gene: TRBV10-3; abundance: NA; j_gene: TRBJ1-2
CDR3nt: TGTGCCAGCAGCCAGAGTACTAACAGGGAAACCAACGTCCTGACTTTC; CDR3aa: CASSQSTNRETNVLTF; d_gene: NA; v_gene: TRBV7-3; abundance: NA; j_gene: TRBJ2-6
CDR3nt: TGTGCCAGCAGTGACTCGGGAGGCGGCACAGATACGCAGTATTTT; CDR3aa: CASSDSGGGTDTQYF; d_gene: NA; v_gene: TRBV6-4; abundance: NA; j_gene: TRBJ2-3
CDR3nt: TGTGCCAGCAGCTTAGAGCCAGGGAACACCGGGGAGCTGTTTTTT; CDR3aa: CASSLEPGNTGELFF; d_gene: NA; v_gene: TRBV7-6; abundance: NA; j_gene: TRBJ2-2
CDR3nt: TGTGCCTGGAGTGCGGTAGCGGCCCGCACAGATACGCAGTATTTT; CDR3aa: CAWSAVAARTDTQYF; d_gene: NA; v_gene: TRBV30; abundance: NA; j_gene: TRBJ2-3
CDR3nt: TGTGCCAGTTGGACTAGCGGGAGGCCCGGGGGTGAGCAGTTCTTC; CDR3aa: CASWTSGRPGGEQFF; d_gene: TRBD2; v_gene: TRBV6-1; abundance: NA; j_gene: TRBJ2-1
CDR3nt: TGTGCCAGCAGCTTAGCCGGGACTCGAAACACCATATATTTT; CDR3aa: CASSLAGTRNTIYF; d_gene: NA; v_gene: TRBV7-9; abundance: NA; j_gene: TRBJ1-3
CDR3nt: TGCAGCGTTGCAGGGGACGGGGCCAACGTCCTGACTTTC; CDR3aa: CSVAGDGANVLTF; d_gene: NA; v_gene: TRBV29-1; abundance: NA; j_gene: TRBJ2-6
CDR3nt: TGCGCCAGCAGTGCAGGGGGCTCGACTCACGAGCAGTACTTC; CDR3aa: CASSAGGSTHEQYF; d_gene: TRBD1; v_gene: TRBV10-2; abundance: few; j_gene: TRBJ2-7
CDR3nt: TGTGCCAGTAGAGATGAGGGGACACCGAACACTGAAGCTTTCTTT; CDR3aa: CASRDEGTPNTEAFF; d_gene: NA; v_gene: TRBV19; abundance: NA; j_gene: TRBJ1-1
CDR3nt: TGTGCCAGCAGCCTCGGACAGGGCAACACTGAAGCTTTCTTT; CDR3aa: CASSLGQGNTEAFF; d_gene: TRBD1; v_gene: TRBV4-2; abundance: NA; j_gene: TRBJ1-1
CDR3nt: TGCGCCAGCAGTGAGTCGAGATCCCTTTCCTACGAGCAGTACTTC; CDR3aa: CASSESRSLSYEQYF; d_gene: NA; v_gene: TRBV10-2; abundance: NA; j_gene: TRBJ2-7
CDR3nt: TGTGCCAGTAGTATAGACTCGGGAGGGCTACAAGAGACCCAGTACTTC; CDR3aa: CASSIDSGGLQETQYF; d_gene: TRBD2; v_gene: TRBV19; abundance: NA; j_gene: TRBJ2-5